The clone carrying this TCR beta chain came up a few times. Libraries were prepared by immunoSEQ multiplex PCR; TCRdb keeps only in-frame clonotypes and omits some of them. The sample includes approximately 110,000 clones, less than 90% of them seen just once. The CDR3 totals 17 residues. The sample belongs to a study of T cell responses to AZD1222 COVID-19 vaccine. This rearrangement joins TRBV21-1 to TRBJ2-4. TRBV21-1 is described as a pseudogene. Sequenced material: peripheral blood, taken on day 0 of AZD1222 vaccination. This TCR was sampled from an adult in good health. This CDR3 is CASSKGDLPLAKNIQYF. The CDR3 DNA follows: TGTGCCAGCAGCAAAGGCGACCTTCCCTTAGCCAAAAACATTCAGTACTTC.